The entry below gives a single TCR beta chain sequence along with its context. These data come from a study of blood T cell repertoires in COVID-19. Here immunoSEQ multiplex PCR was the method, and the copy in TCRdb shows in-frame clones only, minus some. The data contain tens of thousands of clones, about 88% of them singletons. V gave up 0 bases and J gave up 7 bases, with 13 bases separating them. CDR1 and CDR2 from the germline V gene are SGHRS and YFSETQ. The CDR3 is made up of 14 amino acids. The rearrangement joins TRBV5-1 to TRBJ1-2; a weak D match, TRBD1 (5 bases). This TCR came from a man aged 65 to 79 with acute or convalescent COVID-19. The specimen was peripheral blood. CDR3 amino acids: CASSLGGQRSGYTF. In DNA form, the CDR3 reads TGCGCCAGCAGCTTGGGAGGACAACGGTCTGGCTACACCTTC.